The 4 T cell receptor beta chains in this list originate from one sample, sequenced in a study of monozygotic twins with inflammatory bowel disease. Following a re-call of the 5' RACE reads, TCRdb has one entry per CDR3 protein and lacks DNA. The ten most abundant clones cover around an eighth of a sample with over 100,000 distinct CDR3 sequences. The material sequenced was blood. Receptor source: a human donor with ulcerative colitis or Crohn's disease, or a healthy co-twin of an affected twin (not recorded which).

The chain has TRBV12-3 or TRBV12-4 and TRBJ2-1; checking the TCRdb D call of TRBD2 is not possible without DNA. The CDR3 has 20 amino acids. This chain's CDR3 is CASSLSPSGTSGSSYNEQFF.

The chain's CDR3 is CASSSFDRGLLHNSPLHF. V usage is TRBV28 and J usage is TRBJ1-6; TCRdb designates TRBD1, a call that cannot be tested without DNA. From germline, CDR1 is MDHEN and CDR2 SYDVKM. The CDR3 sequence is 18 residues long.

This chain joins TRBV28 and TRBJ2-3; the D gene TCRdb calls, TRBD2, cannot be checked with no DNA. This CDR3 spans 15 amino acids. Germline values: CDR1 MDHEN, CDR2 SYDVKM. This CDR3 reads CASSFRQGLTDTQYF.

This sequence joins TRBV20-1 and TRBJ2-5; the D call of TRBD1 rests on TCRdb alone, since no DNA is present to check it. Germline V gene data show CDR1 as DFQATT and CDR2 as SNEGSKA (reference sequence). This CDR3 has 14 amino acids. The CDR3 reads CSAGRQGRQGTQYF.